This T cell receptor beta chain was profiled in a study of T cell repertoires in cytomegalovirus infection. The V gene lost 5 bases and the J gene lost 5 bases, with 9 bases spanning the gap. The CDR3 covers 12 residues. The germline CDR1 and CDR2 sequences are SGHTA and FQGTGA. As to this clonotype: Its antigen is not known.

TCRdb recomputed calls from the reads with MiXCR, one row per CDR3 protein. The sample shows about 500,000 distinct CDR3 sequences, about 33% of them seen only once. Sequencing used cultured PBMCs, obtained from culture after CMV antigen stimulation. This receptor was identified in a human donor in good health (CMV status not recorded). Some clones in this sample may be carry-over from other donors' samples. The rearrangement joins TRBV7-3 to TRBJ2-5, with D maybe TRBD1 (5 bases). CDR3 nucleotides: TGTGCCAGCAGCCAGGGCAGGGAGACCCAGTACTTC. Protein: CASSQGRETQYF. Variable domain in full (rest from reference TRBV7-3 and TRBJ2-5): GAGVSQTPSNKVTEKGKYVELRCDPISGHTALYWYRQSLGQGPEFLIYFQGTGAADDSGLPNDRFFAVRPEGSVSTLKIQRTERGDSAVYLCASSQGRETQYFGPGTRLLVL.